This T cell receptor beta chain appears in the sequencing data of a study of cytomegalovirus exposure and HLA in healthy donors. Primers for the PCR totalled 60 Vbeta and 13 Jbeta. TCRdb's table, derived via immunoSEQ multiplex PCR, lists solely in-frame clones and lacks some. The sample carries about 200,000 clones, about 79% recorded once. This clone was seen a single time. Trimming removed 3 bases from V and 0 bases from J; junction bases left unmatched: 6. The CDR3 covers 17 residues. CDR1 and CDR2 (germline): SGHDT, YYEEEE. This chain joins TRBV5-6 and TRBJ2-6; TRBD1 matches 7 bases. The sample comprised PBMCs. This clonotype originated in a boy under 10 years old in good health and CMV-seronegative. CDR3 sequence: CASSWWTGRSGANVLTF. The CDR3 DNA reads TGTGCCAGCAGCTGGTGGACAGGACGCTCTGGGGCCAACGTCCTGACTTTC.